This T cell receptor beta chain stems from a study of T cells in localized non-small cell lung cancer. Study-level points and caveats: Uninvolved adjacent lung had higher T cell clonality than tumor and all other tissues.

The CDR3 loop spans 14 amino acids. V was clipped by 3 bases and J by 4 bases, with 14 bases between them. Germline V gene lookup returns CDR1 GTSNPN and CDR2 SVGIG (reference sequence). Sequencing was performed with immunoSEQ multiplex PCR; in TCRdb, only in-frame clones are kept and a portion is missing. The sample lists approximately 4,700 clones, roughly 33% occurring once. With respect to this clone: Its antigen remains unknown.

The sample was lung tumor tissue, taken before any cancer treatment. This sequence joins TRBV30 and TRBJ2-3; perhaps TRBD2 as D (5 bases). This sequence was found in a male donor aged 60 or over with stage I lung adenocarcinoma. In DNA form, the CDR3 reads TGTGCCTGGAGCGCCATTGAGGGCGCAGATACGCAGTATTTT. Translated: CAWSAIEGADTQYF.